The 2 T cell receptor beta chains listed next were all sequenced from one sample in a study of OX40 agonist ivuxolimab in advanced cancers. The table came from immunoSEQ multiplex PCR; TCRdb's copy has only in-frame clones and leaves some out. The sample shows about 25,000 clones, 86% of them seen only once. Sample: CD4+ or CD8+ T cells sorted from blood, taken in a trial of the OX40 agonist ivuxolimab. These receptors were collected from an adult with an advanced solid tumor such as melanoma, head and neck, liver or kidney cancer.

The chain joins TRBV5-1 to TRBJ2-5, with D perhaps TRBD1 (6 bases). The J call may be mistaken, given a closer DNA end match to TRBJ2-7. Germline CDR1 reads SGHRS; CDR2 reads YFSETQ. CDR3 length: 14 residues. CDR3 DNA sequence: TGCGCCAGCAGCTTGGTCCTGGGGGCAAGCGAGCAGTACTTC. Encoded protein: CASSLVLGASEQYF.

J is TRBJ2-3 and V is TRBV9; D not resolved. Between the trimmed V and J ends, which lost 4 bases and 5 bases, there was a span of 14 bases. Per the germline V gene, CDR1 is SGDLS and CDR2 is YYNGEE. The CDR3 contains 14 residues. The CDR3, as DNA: TGTGCCAGCAGCCCCTGGGGTTCCGGAGATACGCAGTATTTT. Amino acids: CASSPWGSGDTQYF.